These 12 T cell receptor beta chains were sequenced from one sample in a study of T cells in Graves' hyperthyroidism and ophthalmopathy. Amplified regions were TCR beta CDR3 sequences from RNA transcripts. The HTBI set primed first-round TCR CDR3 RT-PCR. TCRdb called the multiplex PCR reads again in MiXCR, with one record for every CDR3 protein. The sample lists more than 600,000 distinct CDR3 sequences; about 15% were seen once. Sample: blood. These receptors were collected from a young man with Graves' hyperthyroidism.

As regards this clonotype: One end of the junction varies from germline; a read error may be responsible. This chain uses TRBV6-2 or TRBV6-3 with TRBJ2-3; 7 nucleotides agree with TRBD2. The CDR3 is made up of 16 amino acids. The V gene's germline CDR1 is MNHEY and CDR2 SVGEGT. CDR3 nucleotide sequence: TGTGCCAGCAGCTACTTCTCGGGACTACCGGCAGATACGCAGTATTTT. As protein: CASSYFSGLPADTQYF.

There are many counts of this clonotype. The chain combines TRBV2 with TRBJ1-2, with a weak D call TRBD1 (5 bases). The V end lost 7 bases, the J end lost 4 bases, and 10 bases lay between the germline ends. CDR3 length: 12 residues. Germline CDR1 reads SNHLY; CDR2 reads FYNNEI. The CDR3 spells CASKSGGYGYTF. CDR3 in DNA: TGTGCCAGCAAGTCCGGGGGCTATGGCTACACCTTC.

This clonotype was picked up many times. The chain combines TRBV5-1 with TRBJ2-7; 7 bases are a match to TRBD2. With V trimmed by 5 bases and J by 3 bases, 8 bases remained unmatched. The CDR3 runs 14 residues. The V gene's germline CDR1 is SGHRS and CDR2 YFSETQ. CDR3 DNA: TGCGCCAGCAGAGGATGGGCTAGCGGCTACGAGCAGTACTTC. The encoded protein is CASRGWASGYEQYF.

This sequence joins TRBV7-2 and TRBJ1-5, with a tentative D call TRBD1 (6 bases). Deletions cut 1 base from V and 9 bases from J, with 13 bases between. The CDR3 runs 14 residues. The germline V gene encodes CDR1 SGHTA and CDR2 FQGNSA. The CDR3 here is CASSLDRDVRPQHF. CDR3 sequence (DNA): TGTGCCAGCAGCTTAGACAGGGATGTTCGGCCCCAGCATTTT. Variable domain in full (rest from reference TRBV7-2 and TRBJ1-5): GAGVSQSPSNKVTEKGKDVELRCDPISGHTALYWYRQSLGQGLEFLIYFQGNSAPDKSGLPSDRFSAERTGGSVSTLTIQRTQQEDSAVYLCASSLDRDVRPQHFGDGTRLSIL.

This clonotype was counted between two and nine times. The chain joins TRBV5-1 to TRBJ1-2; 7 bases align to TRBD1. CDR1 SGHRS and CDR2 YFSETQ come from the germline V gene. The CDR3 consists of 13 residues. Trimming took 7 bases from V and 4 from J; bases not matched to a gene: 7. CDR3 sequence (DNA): TGCGCCAGCGGACTAGACAGGGTCTATGGCTACACCTTC. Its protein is CASGLDRVYGYTF.

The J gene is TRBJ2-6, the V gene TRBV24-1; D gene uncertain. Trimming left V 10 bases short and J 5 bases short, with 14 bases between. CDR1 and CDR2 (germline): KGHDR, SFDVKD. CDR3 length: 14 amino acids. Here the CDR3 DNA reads TGTGCCACGCAAGACACTGTTCGGGCCAACGTCCTGACTTTC. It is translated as CATQDTVRANVLTF.

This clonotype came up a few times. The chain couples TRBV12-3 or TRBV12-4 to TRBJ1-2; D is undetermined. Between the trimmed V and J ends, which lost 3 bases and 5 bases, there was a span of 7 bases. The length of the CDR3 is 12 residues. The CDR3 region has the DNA TGTGCCAGCAGTTTTACGCAGTATGGCTACACCTTC. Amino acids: CASSFTQYGYTF.

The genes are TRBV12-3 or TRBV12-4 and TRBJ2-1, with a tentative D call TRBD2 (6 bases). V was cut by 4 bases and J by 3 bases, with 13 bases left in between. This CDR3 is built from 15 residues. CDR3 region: CASSSGGTDYNEQFF. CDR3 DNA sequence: TGTGCCAGCAGTTCCGGCGGGACGGACTACAATGAGCAGTTCTTC.

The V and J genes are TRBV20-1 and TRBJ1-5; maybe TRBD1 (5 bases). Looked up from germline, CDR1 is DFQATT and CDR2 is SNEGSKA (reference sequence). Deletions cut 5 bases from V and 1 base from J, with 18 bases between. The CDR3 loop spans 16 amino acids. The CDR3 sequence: CSAAIPGGTSNQPQHF. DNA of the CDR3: TGCAGTGCTGCCATCCCCGGGGGGACCAGCAATCAGCCCCAGCATTTT.

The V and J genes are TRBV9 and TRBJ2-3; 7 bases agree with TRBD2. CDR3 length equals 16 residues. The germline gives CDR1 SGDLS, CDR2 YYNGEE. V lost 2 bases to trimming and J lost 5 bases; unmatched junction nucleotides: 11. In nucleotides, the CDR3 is TGTGCCAGCAGCGTTCGGGGGAGGGCCGATGAAGATACGCAGTATTTT. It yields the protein CASSVRGRADEDTQYF.

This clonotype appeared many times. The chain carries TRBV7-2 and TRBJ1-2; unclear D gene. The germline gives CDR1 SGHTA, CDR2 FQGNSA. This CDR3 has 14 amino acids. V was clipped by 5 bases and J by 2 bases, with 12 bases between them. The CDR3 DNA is TGTGCCAGCAGCCTCGGAACGGTCAACTATGGCTACACCTTC. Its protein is CASSLGTVNYGYTF. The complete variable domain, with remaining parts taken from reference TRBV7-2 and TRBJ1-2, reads GAGVSQSPSNKVTEKGKDVELRCDPISGHTALYWYRQSLGQGLEFLIYFQGNSAPDKSGLPSDRFSAERTGGSVSTLTIQRTQQEDSAVYLCASSLGTVNYGYTFGSGTRLTVV.

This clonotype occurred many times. The DNA for the CDR3 is TGTGCCAGCAGCCCGCTAGCGGGAGTATTGGATACGCAGTATTTT. It encodes CASSPLAGVLDTQYF. This chain connects TRBV7-8 to TRBJ2-3, with 10 bases fitting TRBD2. After removal of 5 bases from V and 6 bases from J, the junction contained 8 bases not matched to a gene. This CDR3 contains 15 residues. The V gene's germline CDR1 is SGHVS and CDR2 FQNEAQ.